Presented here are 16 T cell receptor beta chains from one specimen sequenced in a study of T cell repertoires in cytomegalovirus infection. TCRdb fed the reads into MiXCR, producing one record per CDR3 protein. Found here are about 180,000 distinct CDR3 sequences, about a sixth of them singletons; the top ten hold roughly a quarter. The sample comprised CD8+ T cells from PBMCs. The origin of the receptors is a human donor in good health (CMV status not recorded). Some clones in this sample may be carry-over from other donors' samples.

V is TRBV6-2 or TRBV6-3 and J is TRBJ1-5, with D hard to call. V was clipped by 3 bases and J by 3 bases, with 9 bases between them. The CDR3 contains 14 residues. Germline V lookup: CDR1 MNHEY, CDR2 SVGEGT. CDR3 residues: CASSYRPINQPQHF. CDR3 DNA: TGTGCCAGCAGTTATCGACCGATCAATCAGCCCCAGCATTTT.

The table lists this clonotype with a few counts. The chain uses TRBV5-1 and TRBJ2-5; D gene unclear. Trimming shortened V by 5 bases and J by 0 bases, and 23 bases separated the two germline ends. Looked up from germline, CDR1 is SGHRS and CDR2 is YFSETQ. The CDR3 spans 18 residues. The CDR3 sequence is CASSRVPRSTSYQETQYF. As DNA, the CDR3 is TGCGCCAGCAGTCGTGTCCCCAGGTCAACCTCGTACCAAGAGACCCAGTACTTC.

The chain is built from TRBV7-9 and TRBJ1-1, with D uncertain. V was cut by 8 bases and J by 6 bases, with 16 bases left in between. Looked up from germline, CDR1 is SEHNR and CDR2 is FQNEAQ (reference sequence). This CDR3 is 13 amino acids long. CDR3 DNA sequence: TGTGCCAGCGTAAGTCCGTCTAACCCTGAAGCTTTCTTT. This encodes CASVSPSNPEAFF.

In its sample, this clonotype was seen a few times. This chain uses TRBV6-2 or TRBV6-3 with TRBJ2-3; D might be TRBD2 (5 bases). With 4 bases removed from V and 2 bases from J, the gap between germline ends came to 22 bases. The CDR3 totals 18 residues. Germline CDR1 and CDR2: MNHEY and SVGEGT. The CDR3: CASSSEGSPIPHTDTQYF. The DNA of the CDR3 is TGTGCCAGCAGTTCCGAGGGTTCCCCTATCCCTCACACAGATACGCAGTATTTT.

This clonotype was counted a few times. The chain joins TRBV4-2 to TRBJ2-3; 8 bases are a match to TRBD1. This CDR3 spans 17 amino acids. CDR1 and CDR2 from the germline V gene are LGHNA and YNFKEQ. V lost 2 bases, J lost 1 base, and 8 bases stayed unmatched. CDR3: CASSQRGQVARTDTQYF. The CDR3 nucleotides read TGTGCCAGCAGCCAAAGGGGACAGGTGGCACGCACAGATACGCAGTATTTT.

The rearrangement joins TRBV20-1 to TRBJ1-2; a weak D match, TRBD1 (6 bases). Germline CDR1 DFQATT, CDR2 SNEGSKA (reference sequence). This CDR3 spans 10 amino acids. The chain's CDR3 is CGTYNYGYTF. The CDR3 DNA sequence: TGCGGGACATATAACTATGGCTACACCTTC.

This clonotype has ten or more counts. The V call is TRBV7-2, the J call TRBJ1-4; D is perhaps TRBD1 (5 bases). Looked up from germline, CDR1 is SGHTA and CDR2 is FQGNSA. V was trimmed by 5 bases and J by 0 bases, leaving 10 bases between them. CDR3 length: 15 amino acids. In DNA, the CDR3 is TGTGCCAGCAGCCCGCGACAGTCAACTAATGAAAAACTGTTTTTT. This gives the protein CASSPRQSTNEKLFF.

CDR3 sequence reads: CARMTGGYGYTF. In DNA, the CDR3 is TGTGCCAGAATGACAGGAGGCTATGGCTACACCTTC. The J gene is TRBJ1-2, the V gene TRBV2; D is perhaps TRBD1 (6 bases). Trimming shortened V by 9 bases and J by 4 bases, and 12 bases separated the two germline ends. Germline values: CDR1 SNHLY, CDR2 FYNNEI. The CDR3 covers 12 residues.

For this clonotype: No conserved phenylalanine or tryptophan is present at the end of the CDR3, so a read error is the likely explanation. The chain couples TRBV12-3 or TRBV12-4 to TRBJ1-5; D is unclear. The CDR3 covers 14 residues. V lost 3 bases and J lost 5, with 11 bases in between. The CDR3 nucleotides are TGTGCCAGCAGTTTCGGTCTGATTCATCAGCCCCAGCATTTA. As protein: CASSFGLIHQPQHL.

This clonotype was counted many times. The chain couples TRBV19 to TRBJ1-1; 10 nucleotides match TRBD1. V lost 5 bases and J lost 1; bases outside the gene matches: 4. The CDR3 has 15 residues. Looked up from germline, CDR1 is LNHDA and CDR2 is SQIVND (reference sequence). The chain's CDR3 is CASSLTGGWNTEAFF. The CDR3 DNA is TGTGCCAGTAGTTTGACAGGGGGCTGGAACACTGAAGCTTTCTTT.

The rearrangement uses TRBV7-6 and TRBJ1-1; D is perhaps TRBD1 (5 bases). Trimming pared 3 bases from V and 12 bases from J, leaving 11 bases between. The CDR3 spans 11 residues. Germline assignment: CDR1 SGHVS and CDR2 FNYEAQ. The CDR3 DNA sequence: TGTGCCAGCAGCTTGTGGCAGGGAACTTTCTTT. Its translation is CASSLWQGTFF.

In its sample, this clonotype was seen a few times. This chain's CDR3 is CASSGRDRATEAFF. The CDR3 coding sequence is TGTGCCAGCAGCGGAAGGGACAGAGCGACTGAAGCTTTCTTT. This chain joins TRBV7-9 and TRBJ1-1; 7 bases are a match to TRBD1. The CDR3 extends over 14 amino acids. Germline CDR1 reads SEHNR; CDR2 reads FQNEAQ (reference sequence). Unmatched junction bases numbered 8, after V lost 5 bases and J lost 5 bases. Together with reference TRBV7-9 and TRBJ1-1, the CDR3 gives the full variable domain: DTGVSQNPRHKITKRGQNVTFRCDPISEHNRLYWYRQTLGQGPEFLTYFQNEAQLEKSRLLSDRFSAERPKGSFSTLEIQRTEQGDSAMYLCASSGRDRATEAFFGQGTRLTVV.

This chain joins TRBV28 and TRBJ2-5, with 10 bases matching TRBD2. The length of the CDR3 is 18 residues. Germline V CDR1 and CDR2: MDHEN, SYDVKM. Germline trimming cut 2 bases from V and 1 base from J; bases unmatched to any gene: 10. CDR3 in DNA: TGTGCCAGCAGTTTAAGGCCTAGCGGGGGAAACGTCCAAGAGACCCAGTACTTC. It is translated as CASSLRPSGGNVQETQYF. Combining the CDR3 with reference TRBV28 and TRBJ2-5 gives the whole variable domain DVKVTQSSRYLVKRTGEKVFLECVQDMDHENMFWYRQDPGLGLRLIYFSYDVKMKEKGDIPEGYSVSREKKERFSLILESASTNQTSMYLCASSLRPSGGNVQETQYFGPGTRLLVL.

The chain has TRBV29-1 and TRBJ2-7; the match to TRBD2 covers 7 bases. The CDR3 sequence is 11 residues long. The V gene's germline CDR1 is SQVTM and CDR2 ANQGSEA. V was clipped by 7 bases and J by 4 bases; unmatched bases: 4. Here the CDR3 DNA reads TGCAGCGCCGGGGGAGGGTACGAGCAGTACTTC. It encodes CSAGGGYEQYF.

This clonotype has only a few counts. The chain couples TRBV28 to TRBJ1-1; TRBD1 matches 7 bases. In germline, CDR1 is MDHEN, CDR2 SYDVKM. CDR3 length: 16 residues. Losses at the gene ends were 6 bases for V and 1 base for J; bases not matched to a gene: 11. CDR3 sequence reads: CASRYRGLGTNTEAFF. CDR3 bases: TGTGCCAGCAGGTACAGGGGCCTAGGCACGAACACTGAAGCTTTCTTT.

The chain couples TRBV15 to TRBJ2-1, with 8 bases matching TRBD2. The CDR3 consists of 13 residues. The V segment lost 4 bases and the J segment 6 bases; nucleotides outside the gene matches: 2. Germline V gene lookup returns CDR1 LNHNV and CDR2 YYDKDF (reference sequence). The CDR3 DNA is TGTGCCACCAGCATAGGGACTAGCAATGAGCAGTTCTTC. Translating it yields CATSIGTSNEQFF. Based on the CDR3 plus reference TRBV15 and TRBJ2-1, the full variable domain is DAMVIQNPRYQVTQFGKPVTLSCSQTLNHNVMYWYQQKSSQAPKLLFHYYDKDFNNEADTPDNFQSRRPNTSFCFLDIRSPGLGDTAMYLCATSIGTSNEQFFGPGTRLTVL.